Listed below are T cell receptor beta chains from one sample, sequenced in a study of CD8+ T cells in alopecia areata. Profiled with immunoSEQ multiplex PCR; TCRdb holds only in-frame clones, not every one. Counted here are 200,000 to 250,000 clones, around three fifths occurring once; the ten biggest clones make up 0.45%. This specimen consisted of CD4+ T cells sorted from blood, obtained at week 0. These receptor sequences come from a human donor with alopecia areata. Each CDR3 is given with its conserved first and last residue. D genes are given only for firm matches.

TRBV11-2	NA	TRBJ2-7	CASSLTRGIGGEQYF
TRBV30	NA	TRBJ1-1	CAWRAGTNTEAFF
TRBV15	TRBD1	TRBJ2-7	CATSPSRGQGAYEQYF
TRBV30	TRBD2	TRBJ2-5	CAWSVGLAGSKQETQYF
TRBV2	NA	TRBJ2-7	CASPGAYEQYF
TRBV28	NA	TRBJ1-5	CASSLRRPTDQPQHF
TRBV9	NA	TRBJ2-1	CASSVGTGRSYNEQFF
TRBV11-2	TRBD1	TRBJ2-7	CASSLGQGAEEQYF
TRBV7-9	NA	TRBJ2-5	CASSLAVRDQAQYF
TRBV5-1	NA	TRBJ2-2	CASRNMTNTGELFF
TRBV27	TRBD2	TRBJ2-3	CASSLSGGTSGRLTDTQYF
TRBV5-6	NA	TRBJ2-1	CASSWAGLKEQFF
TRBV7-9	NA	TRBJ2-7	CASSLALGSNEQYF
TRBV7-8	TRBD2	TRBJ2-1	CASSLAHGTSGSSYNEQFF
TRBV29-1	NA	TRBJ1-1	CSVEPDRNTEAFF
TRBV29-1	NA	TRBJ1-4	CSIAGGTNEKLFF
TRBV5-4	NA	TRBJ2-2	CASSLNTNRELFF
TRBV5-1	NA	TRBJ1-3	CASRPGSYSGNTIYF
TRBV29-1	TRBD1	TRBJ2-7	CSVWTGIDEQYF
TRBV7-9	NA	TRBJ1-5	CASSFGPGVNQPQHF
TRBV11-2	TRBD1	TRBJ2-1	CASSLGTGPLEQFF
TRBV6-5	TRBD1	TRBJ2-7	CASSYSGQGDYQQYF
TRBV6-5	NA	TRBJ2-1	CASSTPAGHNEQFF
TRBV6-6	TRBD2	TRBJ2-7	CASSPQLAGPSYEQYF
TRBV6-5	NA	TRBJ1-2	CASAPGQANYGYTF
TRBV7-8	NA	TRBJ2-3	CASSPHTGSSTDTQYF
TRBV6-6	TRBD1	TRBJ2-7	CASRRDRGSGEQYF
TRBV7-8	NA	TRBJ1-1	CASSLAVENTEAFF
TRBV29-1	NA	TRBJ2-5	CSVRRTYQETQYF
TRBV5-1	NA	TRBJ1-3	CASSPLGVGSGNTIYF
TRBV29-1	TRBD1	TRBJ2-1	CSVGQGAAEQFF
TRBV7-8	NA	TRBJ1-2	CASSLAPGRYYGYTF
TRBV7-8	NA	TRBJ2-7	CASSLVLAEQYF
TRBV7-9	NA	TRBJ2-1	CASSLGEISWYEQFF
TRBV29-1	NA	TRBJ2-7	CSVARGNVNEQYF
TRBV4-1	NA	TRBJ2-7	CASSHLTGLLHSYEQYF
TRBV5-1	NA	TRBJ1-5	CASSFDSNQPQHF
TRBV15	NA	TRBJ1-1	CATSRDRRGRSPGAEAFF
TRBV29-1	NA	TRBJ2-5	CTYYGGETQYF
TRBV7-8	TRBD1	TRBJ1-5	CASSATGGTTGIYQPQHF
TRBV11-2	NA	TRBJ2-7	CASSSLVGAYEQYF
TRBV15	TRBD1	TRBJ1-4	CATSKHPGGEKLFF
TRBV6-5	NA	TRBJ1-1	CASSNPNTEAFF
TRBV29-1	TRBD2	TRBJ2-7	CSVGTSGSYEQYF
TRBV29-1	NA	TRBJ2-3	CSVETKLTDTQYF
TRBV5-1	NA	TRBJ1-4	CASSLRNKWGRATNEKLFF
TRBV19	NA	TRBJ1-1	CASSGVMRTEAFF
TRBV19	TRBD2	TRBJ2-7	CASSIPGLASYEQYF